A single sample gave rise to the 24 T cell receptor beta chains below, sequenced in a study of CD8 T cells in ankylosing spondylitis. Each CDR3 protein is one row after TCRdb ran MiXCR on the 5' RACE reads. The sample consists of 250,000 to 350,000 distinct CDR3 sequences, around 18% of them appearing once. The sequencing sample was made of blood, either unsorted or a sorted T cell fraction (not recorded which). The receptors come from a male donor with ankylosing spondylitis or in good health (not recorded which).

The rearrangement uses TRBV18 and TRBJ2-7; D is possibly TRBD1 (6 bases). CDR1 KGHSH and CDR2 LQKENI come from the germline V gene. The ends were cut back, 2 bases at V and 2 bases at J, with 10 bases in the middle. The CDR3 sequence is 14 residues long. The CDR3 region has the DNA TGTGCCAGCTCACCAACACAGGGAGCCTACGAGCAGTACGTC. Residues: CASSPTQGAYEQYV.

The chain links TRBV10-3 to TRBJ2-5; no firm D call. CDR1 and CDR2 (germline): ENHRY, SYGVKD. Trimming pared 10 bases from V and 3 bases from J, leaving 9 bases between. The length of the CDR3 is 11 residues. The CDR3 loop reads CASRLEETQYF. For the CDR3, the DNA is TGTGCCAGCCGGTTGGAAGAGACCCAGTACTTC.

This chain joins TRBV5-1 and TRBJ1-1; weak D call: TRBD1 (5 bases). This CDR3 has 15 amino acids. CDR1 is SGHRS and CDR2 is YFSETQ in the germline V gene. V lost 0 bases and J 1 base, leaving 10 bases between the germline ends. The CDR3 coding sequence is TGCGCCAGCAGCTTGGTATGGGGCCAGAACACTGAAGCTTTCTTT. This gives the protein CASSLVWGQNTEAFF.

Here the CDR3 reads CSNSGTLRGYGYTF. In DNA, the CDR3 is TGCAGCAACTCCGGGACGTTAAGAGGCTATGGCTACACCTTC. J is TRBJ1-2 and V is TRBV29-1; tentatively, D is TRBD1 (5 bases). V gave up 8 bases and J gave up 4 bases, with 20 bases separating them. Per germline, CDR1 SQVTM and CDR2 ANQGSEA. The CDR3 extends over 14 amino acids.

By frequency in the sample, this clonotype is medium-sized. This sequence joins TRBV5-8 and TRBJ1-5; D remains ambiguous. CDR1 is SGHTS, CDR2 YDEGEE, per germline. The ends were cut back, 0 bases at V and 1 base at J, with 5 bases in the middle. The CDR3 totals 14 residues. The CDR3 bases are TGTGCCAGCAGCTTGGCTCCGAGCAATCAGCCCCAGCATTTT. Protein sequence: CASSLAPSNQPQHF. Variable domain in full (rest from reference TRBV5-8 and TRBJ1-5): EAGVTQSPTHLIKTRGQQATLRCSPISGHTSVYWYQQALGLGLQFLLWYDEGEERNRGNFPPRFSGRQFPNYSSELNVNALELEDSALYLCASSLAPSNQPQHFGDGTRLSIL.

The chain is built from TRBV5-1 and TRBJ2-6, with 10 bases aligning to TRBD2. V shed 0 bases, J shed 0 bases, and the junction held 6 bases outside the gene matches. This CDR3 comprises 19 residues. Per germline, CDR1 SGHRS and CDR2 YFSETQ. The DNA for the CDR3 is TGCGCCAGCAGCTTGGTTCCTAGCGGGAGTATCTCTGGGGCCAACGTCCTGACTTTC. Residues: CASSLVPSGSISGANVLTF.

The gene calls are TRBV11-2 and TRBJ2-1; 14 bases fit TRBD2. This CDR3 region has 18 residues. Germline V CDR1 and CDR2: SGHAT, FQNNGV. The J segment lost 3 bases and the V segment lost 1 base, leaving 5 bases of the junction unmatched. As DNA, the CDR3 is TGTGCCAGCAGCTTAGTTGGGACTAGCGGGAGAAACTACAATGAGCAGTTCTTC. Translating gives CASSLVGTSGRNYNEQFF.

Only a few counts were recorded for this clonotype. The CDR3, as DNA: TGCAGTGCTAGCAACGCGAACACCGGGGAGCTGTTTTTT. Protein product: CSASNANTGELFF. The chain employs TRBV20-1 and TRBJ2-2; D not certain. Per germline, CDR1 DFQATT and CDR2 SNEGSKA (reference sequence). The CDR3 extends over 13 amino acids. The V end lost 3 bases, the J end lost 0 bases, and 5 bases lay between the germline ends.

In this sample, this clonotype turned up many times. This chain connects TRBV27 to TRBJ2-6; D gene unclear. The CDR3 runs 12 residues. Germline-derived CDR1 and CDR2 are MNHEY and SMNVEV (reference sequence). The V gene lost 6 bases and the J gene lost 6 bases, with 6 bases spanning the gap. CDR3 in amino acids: CASRSLANVLTF. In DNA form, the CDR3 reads TGTGCCAGCAGGAGTTTGGCCAACGTCCTGACTTTC.

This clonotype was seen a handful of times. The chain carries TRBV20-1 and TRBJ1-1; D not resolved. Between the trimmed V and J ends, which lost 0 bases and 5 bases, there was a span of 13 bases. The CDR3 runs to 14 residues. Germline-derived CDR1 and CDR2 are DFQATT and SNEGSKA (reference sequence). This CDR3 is CSARDLRSGTEAFF. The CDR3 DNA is TGCAGTGCTAGAGATTTACGGTCGGGAACTGAAGCTTTCTTT.

CDR3 coding DNA: TGTGCCAGCAGTTTATCGGGACAGGCATCCTCCTACGAGCAGTACGTC. As protein: CASSLSGQASSYEQYV. The chain combines TRBV28 with TRBJ2-7, with 8 bases matching TRBD1. The CDR3 is 16 amino acids. Losses at the gene ends were 1 base for V and 0 bases for J; bases not matched to a gene: 5. CDR1 is MDHEN and CDR2 is SYDVKM in the germline V gene.

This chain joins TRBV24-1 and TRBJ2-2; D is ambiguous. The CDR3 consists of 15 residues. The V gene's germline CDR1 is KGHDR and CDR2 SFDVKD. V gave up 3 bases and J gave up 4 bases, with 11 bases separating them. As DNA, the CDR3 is TGTGCCACCAGTGATCCGAGTTCGGGCACCGGGGAGCTGTTTTTT. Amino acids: CATSDPSSGTGELFF.

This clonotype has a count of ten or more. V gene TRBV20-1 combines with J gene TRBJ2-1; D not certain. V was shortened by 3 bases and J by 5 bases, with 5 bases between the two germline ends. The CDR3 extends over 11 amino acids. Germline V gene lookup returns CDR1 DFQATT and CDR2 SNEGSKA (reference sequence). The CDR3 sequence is CSARADNEQFF. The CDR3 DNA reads TGCAGTGCTAGGGCGGACAATGAGCAGTTCTTC.

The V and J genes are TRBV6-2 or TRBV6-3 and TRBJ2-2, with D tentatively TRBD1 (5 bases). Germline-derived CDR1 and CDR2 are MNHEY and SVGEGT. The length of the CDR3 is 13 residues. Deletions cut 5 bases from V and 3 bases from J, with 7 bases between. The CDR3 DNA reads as TGTGCCAGCAGTGACAGATACACCGGGGAGCTGTTTTTT. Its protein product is CASSDRYTGELFF.

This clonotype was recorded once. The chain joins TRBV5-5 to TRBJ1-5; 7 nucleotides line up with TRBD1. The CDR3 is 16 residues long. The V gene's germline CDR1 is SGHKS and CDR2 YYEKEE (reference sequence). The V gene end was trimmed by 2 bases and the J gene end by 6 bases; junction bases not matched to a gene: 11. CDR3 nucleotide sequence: TGTGCCAGCAGCTTAAATACAGGGGAATGGGGTCAGCCCCAGCATTTT. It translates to CASSLNTGEWGQPQHF.

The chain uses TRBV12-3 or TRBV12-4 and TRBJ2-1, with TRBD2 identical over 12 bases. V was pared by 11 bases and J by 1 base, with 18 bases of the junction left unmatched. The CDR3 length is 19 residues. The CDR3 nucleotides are TGTGCCTTCAGTTTAAGGACTAGCGGGATGCCCAAGTCCTACAATGAGCAGTTCTTC. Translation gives CAFSLRTSGMPKSYNEQFF.

As DNA, the CDR3 is TGTGCCAGCAGCCAATGGGACAGGTTAAACTATGGCTACACCTTC. This sequence encodes CASSQWDRLNYGYTF. This chain uses TRBV12-3 or TRBV12-4 with TRBJ1-2; 8 nucleotides agree with TRBD1. J gave up 2 bases and V 6 bases, and 8 bases lay outside the gene matches. The CDR3 contains 15 residues.

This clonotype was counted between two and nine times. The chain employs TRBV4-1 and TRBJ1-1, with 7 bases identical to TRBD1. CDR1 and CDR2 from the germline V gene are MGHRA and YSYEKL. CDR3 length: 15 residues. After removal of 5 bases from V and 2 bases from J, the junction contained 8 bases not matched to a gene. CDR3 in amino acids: CASSLSRQGNTEAFF. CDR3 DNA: TGCGCCAGCAGCTTAAGCCGACAGGGTAACACTGAAGCTTTCTTT.

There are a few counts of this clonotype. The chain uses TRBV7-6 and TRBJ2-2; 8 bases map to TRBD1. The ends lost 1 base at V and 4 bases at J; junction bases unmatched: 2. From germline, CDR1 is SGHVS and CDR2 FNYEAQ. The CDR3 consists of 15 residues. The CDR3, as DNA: TGTGCCAGCAGCTTAGTACAGGGGGGCACCGGGGAGCTGTTTTTT. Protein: CASSLVQGGTGELFF.

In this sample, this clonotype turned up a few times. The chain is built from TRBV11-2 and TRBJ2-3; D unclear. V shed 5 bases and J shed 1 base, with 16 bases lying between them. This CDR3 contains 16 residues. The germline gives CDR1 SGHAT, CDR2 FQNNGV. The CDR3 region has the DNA TGTGCCAGCAGCCCTACCGGGCAGGATCGCACAGATACGCAGTATTTT. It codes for CASSPTGQDRTDTQYF.

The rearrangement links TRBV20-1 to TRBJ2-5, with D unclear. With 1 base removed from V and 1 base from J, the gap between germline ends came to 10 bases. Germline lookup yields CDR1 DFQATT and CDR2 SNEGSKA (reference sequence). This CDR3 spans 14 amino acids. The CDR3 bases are TGCAGTGCTAGAGCGATGGCAGCCCAAGAGACCCAGTACTTC. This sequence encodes CSARAMAAQETQYF.

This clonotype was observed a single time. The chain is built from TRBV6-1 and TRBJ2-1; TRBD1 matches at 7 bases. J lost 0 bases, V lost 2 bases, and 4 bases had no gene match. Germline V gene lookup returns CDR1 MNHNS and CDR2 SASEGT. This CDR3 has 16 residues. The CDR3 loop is CASSELTGVSYNEQFF. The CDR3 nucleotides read TGTGCCAGCAGTGAACTTACAGGGGTCTCCTACAATGAGCAGTTCTTC.

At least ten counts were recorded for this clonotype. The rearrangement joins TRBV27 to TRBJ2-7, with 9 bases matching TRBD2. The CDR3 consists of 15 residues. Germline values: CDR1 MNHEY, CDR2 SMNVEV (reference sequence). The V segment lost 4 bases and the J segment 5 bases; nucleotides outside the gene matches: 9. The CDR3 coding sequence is TGTGCCAGCAGTTCCCGTAGCGGGGGTATCCACGAGCAGTACGTC. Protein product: CASSSRSGGIHEQYV.

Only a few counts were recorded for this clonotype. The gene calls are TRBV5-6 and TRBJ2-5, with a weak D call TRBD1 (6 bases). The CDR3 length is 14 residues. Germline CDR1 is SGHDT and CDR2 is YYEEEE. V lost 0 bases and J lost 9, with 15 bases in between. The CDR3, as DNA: TGTGCCAGCAGCTTGGGTGCAGGGGCGGAGGCCCAGTACTTC. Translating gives CASSLGAGAEAQYF. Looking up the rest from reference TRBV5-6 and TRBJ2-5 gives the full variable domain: DAGVTQSPTHLIKTRGQQVTLRCSPKSGHDTVSWYQQALGQGPQFIFQYYEEEERQRGNFPDRFSGHQFPNYSSELNVNALLLGDSALYLCASSLGAGAEAQYFGPGTRLLVL.